Following are 12 T cell receptor beta chains from one sample sequenced in a study of T-cell memory formation after mild COVID-19. Each CDR3 protein gets one entry after TCRdb re-called the 5' RACE reads with MiXCR. The table shows about 390,000 distinct CDR3 sequences, with 16% occurring only once. Sequencing was performed on PBMCs or a T cell subset sorted from them (not recorded which). These receptors were obtained from a man aged 18 to 35 who had mild COVID-19 (a few samples of this study predate the infection). Cell type and time point are not known.

V gene TRBV12-3 or TRBV12-4 combines with J gene TRBJ1-1, with D hard to call. This CDR3 spans 15 amino acids. The V end lost 3 bases, the J end lost 2 bases, and 13 bases lay between the germline ends. The CDR3 DNA reads TGTGCCAGCAGTTTCGTTCCGGGAACCAACACTGAAGCTTTCTTT. This sequence encodes CASSFVPGTNTEAFF.

This clonotype was seen many times. The chain links TRBV18 to TRBJ2-7, with D tentatively TRBD1 (5 bases). Germline CDR1 KGHSH, CDR2 LQKENI. Trimming pared 8 bases from V and 3 bases from J, leaving 11 bases between. CDR3 length: 12 amino acids. The CDR3 DNA follows: TGTGCCAGCAGTCCAACAGGCTACGAGCAGTACTTC. This translates into CASSPTGYEQYF.

This clonotype has a handful of counts. The chain carries TRBV5-1 and TRBJ2-3; no definite D call. This CDR3 is 16 amino acids long. V shed 0 bases and J shed 5 bases, with 16 bases lying between them. The germline V gene has CDR1 SGHRS and CDR2 YFSETQ. The CDR3: CASSLEAARPQDTQYF. The CDR3 nucleotides read TGCGCCAGCAGCTTGGAGGCGGCGCGGCCACAAGATACGCAGTATTTT.

The J gene is TRBJ1-4, the V gene TRBV5-1; weak D call: TRBD1 (6 bases). Trimming pared 4 bases from V and 7 bases from J, leaving 17 bases between. Germline V CDR1 and CDR2: SGHRS, YFSETQ. This CDR3 has 15 amino acids. CDR3 loop: CASSRSGDYSEKLFF. The CDR3 nucleotides are TGCGCCAGCAGCAGATCAGGGGACTATAGTGAAAAACTGTTTTTT.

In this sample, this clonotype turned up a few times. The chain combines TRBV12-3 or TRBV12-4 with TRBJ1-2, with D unclear. This CDR3 spans 13 amino acids. The V end lost 6 bases, the J end lost 5 bases, and 13 bases lay between the germline ends. The CDR3 is CASSLLGAYGYTF. The CDR3 coding sequence is TGTGCCAGCAGCTTACTGGGAGCGTATGGCTACACCTTC.

CDR3 protein: CASRPQDGTTDTQYF. In nucleotides, the CDR3 is TGCGCCAGCAGGCCTCAAGACGGTACCACAGATACGCAGTATTTT. V gene TRBV5-1 combines with J gene TRBJ2-3; no definite D call. Germline CDR1 reads SGHRS; CDR2 reads YFSETQ. This CDR3 contains 15 residues. The V and J ends lost 5 bases and 2 bases respectively, with 15 bases between them.

This chain links TRBV21-1 with TRBJ2-3; the table's TRBD2 call for D was not verified on the DNA. TRBV21-1 is termed a pseudogene. The length of the CDR3 is 18 residues. The CDR3 bases are TGTGCCAGCAGCAAACGCCTAGCGGGGGCTTGTGGCACAGATACGCAGTATTTT. This gives the protein CASSKRLAGACGTDTQYF.

This chain uses TRBV5-6 with TRBJ2-3, with TRBD1 as a possible D gene (6 bases). The CDR3 consists of 14 residues. Germline CDR1 reads SGHDT; CDR2 reads YYEEEE. Trimming shortened V by 3 bases and J by 2 bases, and 10 bases separated the two germline ends. The CDR3 sequence: CASSYDRPTDTQYF. CDR3 DNA sequence: TGTGCCAGCAGCTATGACAGGCCCACAGATACGCAGTATTTT.

This clonotype was detected only a few times. V is TRBV7-2 and J is TRBJ1-4; D remains ambiguous. The CDR3 has 13 residues. CDR1 is SGHTA and CDR2 is FQGNSA in the germline V gene. Trimming shortened V by 3 bases and J by 8 bases, and 10 bases separated the two germline ends. The CDR3 nucleotides are TGTGCCAGCAGCTTTGCGGGAAGCGAAAAACTGTTTTTT. Translated, it gives CASSFAGSEKLFF.

V gene TRBV7-9 combines with J gene TRBJ1-2; D call uncertain. The V end was cut by 4 bases, the J end by 8 bases, with 11 bases between. The CDR3 has 12 amino acids. The germline CDR1 and CDR2 sequences are SEHNR and FQNEAQ (reference sequence). CDR3 amino acids: CASSSRLQGYTF. The CDR3 bases are TGTGCCAGCAGCTCGAGACTTCAGGGCTACACCTTC. Combining the CDR3 with reference TRBV7-9 and TRBJ1-2 gives the whole variable domain DTGVSQNPRHKITKRGQNVTFRCDPISEHNRLYWYRQTLGQGPEFLTYFQNEAQLEKSRLLSDRFSAERPKGSFSTLEIQRTEQGDSAMYLCASSSRLQGYTFGSGTRLTVV.

This clonotype was observed a handful of times. This rearrangement joins TRBV12-3 or TRBV12-4 to TRBJ1-1; 7 positions agree with TRBD1. This CDR3 region has 14 residues. V lost 3 bases, J lost 5 bases, and 6 bases stayed unmatched. In DNA, the CDR3 is TGTGCCAGCAGTTTCTTGGAGACAGGGACTGAAGCTTTCTTT. Translated: CASSFLETGTEAFF.

This clonotype was found a few times. This sequence joins TRBV7-9 and TRBJ1-2; the D gene is possibly TRBD1 (6 bases). The germline V and J ends were trimmed by 10 bases and 4 bases, with 19 bases remaining between them. This CDR3 comprises 14 residues. Looked up from germline, CDR1 is SEHNR and CDR2 is FQNEAQ (reference sequence). In DNA, the CDR3 is TGTGCCACTGAAGACAGGAAGTTTGGCTATGGCTACACCTTC. As protein: CATEDRKFGYGYTF.